A selection of T cell receptor beta chains follows, all from one sample in a study of CD4 T cells in relation to SARS-CoV-2 and coronaviruses. Sequenced by immunoSEQ multiplex PCR; TCRdb stores in-frame clones only, minus some. The sample includes more than 35,000 clones, 77% of them seen just once. The antigens of these receptors remain unknown. The sequenced material came from memory CD4+ T cells from PBMCs, cultured in vitro. The receptors shown here come from an adult with COVID-19. Both conserved end residues are part of each CDR3. The D gene is left open where the match is weak. Clone size is stated in some rows and not others, as once, few, many or a class when expanded.

d_gene	v_gene	abundance	j_gene	CDR3aa	CDR3nt
NA	TRBV11-2	NA	TRBJ1-1	CASSSHTTDKNTEAFF	TGTGCCAGCAGCTCCCACACCACCGACAAGAACACTGAAGCTTTCTTT
NA	TRBV2	few	TRBJ1-5	CASSVGEDYSNQPQHF	TGTGCCAGCAGTGTTGGGGAGGACTATAGCAATCAGCCCCAGCATTTT
NA	TRBV10-3	NA	TRBJ2-7	CAISRDFYEQYF	TGTGCCATCAGTCGGGACTTCTACGAGCAGTACTTC
NA	TRBV18	once	TRBJ2-7	CASSPFTDSYEQYF	TGTGCCAGCTCACCATTTACAGACTCCTACGAGCAGTACTTC
NA	TRBV7-9	few	TRBJ2-1	CASSRSTGINEQFF	TGTGCCAGCAGCCGATCGACAGGAATAAATGAGCAGTTCTTC
NA	TRBV5-1	once	TRBJ1-5	CASSFTTGQGPQHF	TGCGCCAGCAGCTTCACGACAGGCCAAGGGCCCCAGCATTTT
NA	TRBV28	NA	TRBJ2-2	CASTKGGNTGELFF	TGTGCCAGCACCAAGGGCGGGAACACCGGGGAGCTGTTTTTT
NA	TRBV28	few	TRBJ2-7	CASSLELLANSYEQYF	TGTGCCAGCAGTTTGGAACTACTAGCAAACTCCTACGAGCAGTACTTC
TRBD2	TRBV5-3	NA	TRBJ2-1	CARSLLKRTSEYNEQFF	TGTGCCAGAAGCTTGCTGAAAAGGACTAGCGAATACAATGAGCAGTTCTTC
TRBD2	TRBV28	NA	TRBJ2-1	CASSWERDRPPNEQFF	TGTGCCAGCAGTTGGGAGCGGGATCGGCCACCAAATGAGCAGTTCTTC
NA	TRBV19	few	TRBJ2-7	CASSRNWDSYEQYF	TGTGCCAGTAGTCGAAACTGGGACTCCTACGAGCAGTACTTC
NA	TRBV4-2	NA	TRBJ2-7	CASSQVLGPRIHEQYF	TGTGCCAGCAGCCAAGTTCTGGGACCGCGGATCCACGAGCAGTACTTC
NA	TRBV7-2	NA	TRBJ1-4	CASSLQGFGEKLFF	TGTGCCAGCAGCCTACAGGGCTTCGGTGAAAAACTGTTTTTT
TRBD2	TRBV19	NA	TRBJ2-3	CASSSPAGLAGGGTDTQYF	TGTGCCAGTAGTTCTCCCGCCGGACTAGCGGGAGGCGGCACAGATACGCAGTATTTT
NA	TRBV19	NA	TRBJ2-7	CASSIGRSYEQYF	TGTGCCAGTAGTATAGGACGGTCCTACGAGCAGTACTTC
NA	TRBV10-2	NA	TRBJ2-1	CASSESGSYNEQFF	TGCGCCAGCAGTGAGAGCGGATCCTACAATGAGCAGTTCTTC
NA	TRBV4-3	NA	TRBJ2-5	CASSRNTGTRETQYF	TGCGCCAGCAGCCGCAATACCGGGACACGGGAGACCCAGTACTTC
NA	TRBV27	NA	TRBJ2-2	CASRQLQWQKHTGELFF	TGTGCCAGCAGACAACTTCAGTGGCAGAAGCACACCGGGGAGCTGTTTTTT
TRBD1	TRBV6-5	once	TRBJ2-5	CASTIRTGGGETQYF	TGTGCCAGCACTATTCGGACAGGGGGGGGAGAGACCCAGTACTTC
NA	TRBV7-2	NA	TRBJ1-5	CASSPGDSNQPQHF	TGTGCCAGCAGCCCAGGGGATAGCAATCAGCCCCAGCATTTT
NA	TRBV5-5	NA	TRBJ1-2	CASSLVAVSYGYTF	TGTGCCAGCAGCTTGGTCGCAGTAAGCTATGGCTACACCTTC
NA	TRBV12-3/TRBV12-4	NA	TRBJ1-1	CASSFRTNTEAFF	TGTGCCAGCAGTTTTAGGACGAACACTGAAGCTTTCTTT
NA	TRBV12-5	NA	TRBJ2-1	CASGPTGSTLNNEQFF	TGTGCTAGTGGTCCCACAGGGTCTACACTTAACAATGAGCAGTTCTTC
NA	TRBV6-2/TRBV6-3	NA	TRBJ2-1	CASSTRSPMGESRRSYNEQFF	TGTGCCAGCAGTACCCGATCCCCTATGGGGGAATCGAGAAGGTCCTACAATGAGCAGTTCTTC
TRBD1	TRBV27	once	TRBJ2-7	CASSAGQGAYEQYF	TGTGCCAGCAGTGCGGGACAGGGGGCCTACGAGCAGTACTTC
TRBD1	TRBV24-1	few	TRBJ2-1	CATSDYRGHTEQFF	TGTGCCACCAGTGATTACAGGGGGCACACTGAGCAGTTCTTC
NA	TRBV19	once	TRBJ2-2	CASTVAGAGELFF	TGTGCCAGTACTGTCGCAGGGGCCGGGGAGCTGTTTTTT
NA	TRBV19	NA	TRBJ1-1	CASSISGSQNTEAFF	TGTGCCAGTAGTATTTCAGGGTCCCAGAACACTGAAGCTTTCTTT
NA	TRBV20-1	NA	TRBJ2-7	CSASFPHRGASEQYF	TGCAGTGCTAGTTTCCCTCACCGAGGGGCCTCCGAGCAGTACTTC
NA	TRBV9	NA	TRBJ2-1	CASSVVGTDNEQFF	TGTGCCAGCAGCGTAGTAGGGACGGACAATGAGCAGTTCTTC
TRBD1	TRBV11-2	few	TRBJ2-5	CASRGQKETQYF	TGTGCCAGTAGGGGACAGAAAGAGACCCAGTACTTC
TRBD2	TRBV9	NA	TRBJ2-5	CASSRAGLEETQYF	TGTGCCAGCAGCCGAGCGGGACTAGAAGAGACCCAGTACTTC
TRBD2	TRBV7-9	few	TRBJ2-3	CASSSFVSGADTQYF	TGTGCCAGCAGCTCCTTCGTAAGCGGGGCAGATACGCAGTATTTT
TRBD1	TRBV4-2	NA	TRBJ1-2	CASSQEEGAGYGYTF	TGTGCCAGCAGCCAAGAGGAGGGGGCAGGTTATGGCTACACCTTC
NA	TRBV5-4	NA	TRBJ2-1	CASSLSTSSYNEQFF	TGTGCCAGCAGCTTATCGACTAGCTCCTACAATGAGCAGTTCTTC
NA	TRBV28	once	TRBJ2-2	CASSLPLQSTGELFF	TGTGCCAGCAGTTTGCCCCTACAGAGCACCGGGGAGCTGTTTTTT
NA	TRBV10-3	NA	TRBJ2-3	CAISESMGWDTQYF	TGTGCCATCAGTGAGTCGATGGGATGGGATACGCAGTATTTT
NA	TRBV25-1	NA	TRBJ1-5	CASSEGGVSNQPQHF	TGTGCCAGCAGTGAAGGAGGGGTTAGCAATCAGCCCCAGCATTTT
NA	TRBV9	NA	TRBJ2-1	CASSGSRYNEQFF	TGTGCCAGCAGCGGATCTAGATACAATGAGCAGTTCTTC
TRBD1	TRBV2	NA	TRBJ2-4	CASSVDRGDIQYF	TGTGCCAGCAGTGTGGACAGGGGAGACATTCAGTACTTC